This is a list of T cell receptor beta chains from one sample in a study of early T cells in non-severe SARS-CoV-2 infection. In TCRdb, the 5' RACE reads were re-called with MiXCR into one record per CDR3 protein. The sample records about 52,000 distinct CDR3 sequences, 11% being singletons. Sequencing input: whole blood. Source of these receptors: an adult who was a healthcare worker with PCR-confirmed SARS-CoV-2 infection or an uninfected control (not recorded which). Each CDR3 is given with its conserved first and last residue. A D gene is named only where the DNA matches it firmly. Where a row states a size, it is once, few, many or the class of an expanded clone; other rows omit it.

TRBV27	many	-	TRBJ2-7	CASSPRPGKQYF	TGTGCCAGCAGTCCCCGACCCGGAAAGCAGTACTTC
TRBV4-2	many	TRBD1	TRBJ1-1	CASSQDRDRVNAFF	TGTGCCAGCAGCCAAGATCGGGACAGGGTAAACGCTTTCTTT
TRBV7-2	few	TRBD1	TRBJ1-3	CVSSSQGAPGNTIYF	TGTGTCAGCAGCTCCCAGGGGGCCCCTGGAAACACCATATATTTT
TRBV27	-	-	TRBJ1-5	CASSFSSLQPQHF	TGTGCCAGCAGTTTTAGTTCCCTGCAGCCCCAGCATTTT
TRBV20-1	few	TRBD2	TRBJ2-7	CSAHGLAGVSYEQYF	TGCAGTGCCCACGGACTAGCGGGAGTGTCCTACGAGCAGTACTTC
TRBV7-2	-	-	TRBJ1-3	CASSSARLGQAGNTIYF	TGTGCCAGCAGCTCGGCCCGCCTCGGCCAGGCTGGAAACACCATATATTTT
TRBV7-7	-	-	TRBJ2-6	CASSLSLFGANVLTF	TGTGCTAGCAGCTTAAGCCTGTTCGGGGCCAACGTCCTGACTTTC
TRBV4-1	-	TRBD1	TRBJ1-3	CASSQGGDRLGNTIYF	TGCGCCAGCAGCCAAGGAGGGGACAGGCTTGGAAACACCATATATTTT
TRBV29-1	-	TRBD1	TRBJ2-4	CSGGYRQGDNIQYF	TGCAGCGGCGGATATCGACAGGGCGATAACATTCAGTACTTC
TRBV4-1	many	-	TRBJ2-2	CASSHRDDTGELFF	TGCGCCAGCAGCCACAGGGACGACACCGGGGAGCTGTTTTTT
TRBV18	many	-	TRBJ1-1	CASSPYPEAFF	TGTGCCAGCTCACCGTACCCGGAAGCTTTCTTT
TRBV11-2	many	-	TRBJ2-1	CASSAYVAASYNEQFF	TGTGCCAGCAGCGCCTATGTAGCAGCCTCCTACAATGAGCAGTTCTTC
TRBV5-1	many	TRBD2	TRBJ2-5	CASSSNSGLLQETQYF	TGCGCCAGCAGCTCGAACTCGGGACTACTACAAGAGACCCAGTACTTC
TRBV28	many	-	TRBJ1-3	CASSLWGDSENTIYF	TGTGCCAGCAGTTTATGGGGAGACTCTGAAAACACCATATATTTT
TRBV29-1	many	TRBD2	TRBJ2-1	CSVSSGRASDEQFF	TGCAGCGTCTCTAGCGGGAGGGCCTCAGATGAGCAGTTCTTC
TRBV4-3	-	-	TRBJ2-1	CASSPGGTLGNEQFF	TGCGCCAGCAGCCCCGGCGGGACTCTCGGAAATGAGCAGTTCTTC
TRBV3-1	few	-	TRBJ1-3	CASSQEGVNTIYF	TGTGCCAGCAGCCAAGAAGGGGTAAACACCATATATTTT
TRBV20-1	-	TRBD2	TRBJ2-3	CSAGATSGIFTDTQYF	TGCAGTGCTGGGGCGACTAGCGGCATTTTCACAGATACGCAGTATTTT
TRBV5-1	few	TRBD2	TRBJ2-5	CASSLQPTSSKETQYF	TGCGCCAGCAGCCTCCAACCGACTAGCTCCAAAGAGACCCAGTACTTC
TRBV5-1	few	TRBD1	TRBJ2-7	CARLTGAPYEQYF	TGCGCCAGGCTAACAGGGGCGCCCTACGAGCAGTACTTC
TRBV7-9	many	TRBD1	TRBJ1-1	CASSLGTGGSVGTEAFF	TGTGCCAGCAGCCTAGGGACAGGGGGCTCGGTCGGCACTGAAGCTTTCTTT
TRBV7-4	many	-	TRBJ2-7	CASSLAPGKCYEQYF	TGTGCCAGCAGCTTAGCGCCAGGGAAGTGCTACGAGCAGTACTTC
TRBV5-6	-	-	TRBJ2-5	CASSPAQGETQYF	TGTGCCAGCAGCCCCGCTCAGGGGGAGACCCAGTACTTC
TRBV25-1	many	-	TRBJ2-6	CASSAMTGANVLTF	TGTGCCAGCAGTGCTATGACTGGGGCCAACGTCCTGACTTTC
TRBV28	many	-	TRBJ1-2	CASSSHGVNYGYTF	TGTGCCAGCAGTTCCCATGGAGTTAACTATGGCTACACCTTC
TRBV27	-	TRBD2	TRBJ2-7	CASSSGLADLYEQYF	TGTGCCAGCAGTTCGGGACTAGCGGATCTCTACGAGCAGTACTTC
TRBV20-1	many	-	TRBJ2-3	CSVGSTYTQYF	TGCAGTGTCGGGAGTACATATACGCAGTATTTT
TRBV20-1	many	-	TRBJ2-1	CSARDTSSGQQFF	TGCAGTGCTAGAGACACCTCAAGTGGCCAGCAGTTCTTC
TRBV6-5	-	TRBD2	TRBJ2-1	CASSYTTSLNNEQFF	TGTGCCAGCAGTTACACGACTAGCTTGAACAATGAGCAGTTCTTC
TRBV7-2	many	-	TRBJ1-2	CASSSYPTGTDNYGYTF	TGTGCCAGCAGCTCCTACCCTACAGGGACCGATAACTATGGCTACACCTTC
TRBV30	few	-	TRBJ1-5	CAWSGGRSYNQPQHF	TGTGCCTGGAGTGGTGGAAGGAGTTACAATCAGCCCCAGCATTTT
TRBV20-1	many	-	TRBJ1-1	CSARRQNTEAFF	TGCAGTGCGAGAAGGCAGAACACTGAAGCTTTCTTT
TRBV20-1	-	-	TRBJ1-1	CSASNSNTEAFF	TGCAGTGCTAGCAACAGCAACACTGAAGCTTTCTTT
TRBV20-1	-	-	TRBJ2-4	CSAFSVVQYF	TGCAGCGCCTTTTCGGTAGTTCAGTACTTC
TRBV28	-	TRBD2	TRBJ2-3	CASSFWGGTTDTQYF	TGTGCCAGCAGTTTTTGGGGGGGAACCACAGATACGCAGTATTTT
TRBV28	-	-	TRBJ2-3	CASKSQGRDTQYF	TGTGCCAGCAAGTCCCAGGGGAGAGATACGCAGTATTTT
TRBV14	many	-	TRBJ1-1	CASSQGPQGFEFMNTEAFF	TGTGCCAGCAGCCAAGGCCCGCAGGGGTTTGAATTCATGAACACTGAAGCTTTCTTT
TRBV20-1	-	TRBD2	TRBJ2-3	CSAKGLAVADTQYF	TGCAGTGCTAAGGGACTAGCGGTGGCAGATACGCAGTATTTT
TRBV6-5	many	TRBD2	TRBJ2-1	CASSLAGNYNEQFF	TGTGCCAGCAGTCTAGCGGGGAATTACAATGAGCAGTTCTTC
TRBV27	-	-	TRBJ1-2	CASSLSVLPLYGYTF	TGTGCCAGCAGTTTATCGGTTCTGCCCCTTTATGGCTACACCTTC
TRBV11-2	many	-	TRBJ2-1	CASSLERGLSYNEQFF	TGTGCCAGCAGCTTAGAACGAGGGCTCTCCTACAATGAGCAGTTCTTC
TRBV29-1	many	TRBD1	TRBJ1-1	CSANRGGTEAFF	TGCAGCGCGAACAGGGGAGGTACTGAAGCTTTCTTT
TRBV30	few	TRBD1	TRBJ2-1	CAWSVTGGRGQFF	TGTGCCTGGAGTGTAACAGGGGGCCGGGGGCAGTTCTTC
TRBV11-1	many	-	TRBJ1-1	CASSLSGSLNTEAFF	TGTGCCAGCAGCTTATCGGGGTCCTTGAACACTGAAGCTTTCTTT
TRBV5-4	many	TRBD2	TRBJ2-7	CASSVKSGSFEQYF	TGTGCCAGCAGCGTGAAGAGCGGGAGTTTCGAGCAGTACTTC
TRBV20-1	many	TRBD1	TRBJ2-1	CSARDPGQGRNEQFF	TGCAGTGCTAGAGATCCGGGACAGGGCAGGAATGAGCAGTTCTTC
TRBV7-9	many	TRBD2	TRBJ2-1	CASSLARLWIAGGRVYNEQFF	TGTGCCAGCAGCTTAGCCCGCCTGTGGATAGCGGGAGGGAGGGTCTACAATGAGCAGTTCTTC
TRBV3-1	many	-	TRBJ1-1	CASSQAGFTEAFF	TGTGCCAGCAGCCAAGCAGGATTCACTGAAGCTTTCTTT
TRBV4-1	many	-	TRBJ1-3	CASSQDGVGGSTIYF	TGCGCCAGCAGCCAAGATGGGGTCGGGGGGAGCACCATATATTTT
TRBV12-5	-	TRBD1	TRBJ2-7	CASGSDRVDEQYF	TGTGCTAGTGGTTCCGACAGGGTGGACGAGCAGTACTTC
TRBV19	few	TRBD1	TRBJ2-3	CASTRTGDTDTQYF	TGTGCCAGTACCCGGACAGGGGACACAGATACGCAGTATTTT